A selection of T cell receptor beta chains follows, all from one sample in a study of blood T cell repertoires in COVID-19. The protocol was immunoSEQ multiplex PCR, while the TCRdb copy is restricted to in-frame clones and leaves out a portion. This sample has fewer than 80,000 clones, with around 70% found just once. The specimen sequenced was peripheral blood. The receptor set was obtained from a man in his sixties with acute or convalescent COVID-19. The CDR3 runs from the conserved cysteine through the conserved F or W. The D gene is left open where the match is weak. A row's size may be missing; if present it is once, few, many or a size class.

V: TRBV5-8
D: TRBD1
J: TRBJ1-2
size: -
DNA: TGTGCCAGCAGTCACCGGGACAGTAATGGCTACACCTTC
CDR3: CASSHRDSNGYTF

V: TRBV11-2
D: TRBD1
J: TRBJ1-1
size: -
DNA: TGTGCCAGCAGCTTATTAGGACAGGGAAAAGCTTTCTTT
CDR3: CASSLLGQGKAFF

V: TRBV20-1
D: -
J: TRBJ1-1
size: few
DNA: TGCAGTGCTGCCGGGGACACTGAAGCTTTCTTT
CDR3: CSAAGDTEAFF

V: TRBV5-1
D: -
J: TRBJ2-7
size: -
DNA: TGCGCCACCCCAGGGCCAGGGAGGAACGAGCAGTACTTC
CDR3: CATPGPGRNEQYF

V: TRBV7-3
D: -
J: TRBJ1-6
size: few
DNA: TGTGCCAGCAGGAGGAATTCACCCCTCCACTTT
CDR3: CASRRNSPLHF

V: TRBV7-2
D: TRBD2
J: TRBJ2-1
size: -
DNA: TGTGCCAGCAGCTTAATCGCGGGAGGGATCGATGAGCAGTTCTTC
CDR3: CASSLIAGGIDEQFF

V: TRBV4-1
D: TRBD2
J: TRBJ2-1
size: -
DNA: TGCGCCAGCCGGGATAGCGGGGGGGTTAACAATGAGCAGTTCTTC
CDR3: CASRDSGGVNNEQFF

V: TRBV5-1
D: TRBD2
J: TRBJ2-3
size: once
DNA: TGCGCCAGCAGCCAAGAGCGGGAGGCCACAGATACGCAGTATTTT
CDR3: CASSQEREATDTQYF

V: TRBV7-9
D: -
J: TRBJ1-5
size: once
DNA: TGTGCCAGCAGCTTAGGGACAGCCATCGGGCCCCAGCATTTT
CDR3: CASSLGTAIGPQHF

V: TRBV5-6
D: -
J: TRBJ2-3
size: -
DNA: TGTGCCAGCGGAACAGGGAGCACAGATACGCAGTATTTT
CDR3: CASGTGSTDTQYF

V: TRBV10-3
D: TRBD1
J: TRBJ1-2
size: -
DNA: TGTGCCATCAGTGAGTCCTTACAGGGGGCGCGAGGCTACACCTTC
CDR3: CAISESLQGARGYTF

V: TRBV20-1
D: -
J: TRBJ2-2
size: -
DNA: TGCAGTGCTAGAGATGAGGGGGAGCTGTTTTTT
CDR3: CSARDEGELFF

V: TRBV4-1
D: -
J: TRBJ2-6
size: many
DNA: TGCGCCAGCAGCCAAGAGCGCGAGGCCAACGTCCTGACTTTC
CDR3: CASSQEREANVLTF

V: TRBV6-4
D: -
J: TRBJ2-6
size: many
DNA: TGTGCCAGCAGTCCCACCGGGACAGGGGCCAACGTCCTGACTTTC
CDR3: CASSPTGTGANVLTF

V: TRBV4-1
D: -
J: TRBJ2-2
size: -
DNA: TGCGCCAGCAGCCAAGATACAGGGTACGACGGGGAGCTGTTTTTT
CDR3: CASSQDTGYDGELFF

V: TRBV28
D: -
J: TRBJ1-2
size: -
DNA: TGTGCCAGCAGTTACTCAGGGTATGGCTACACCTTC
CDR3: CASSYSGYGYTF

V: TRBV6-4
D: -
J: TRBJ1-2
size: -
DNA: TGTGCCAGCAGTGAGGGCTTGAACAGTTATGGCTACACCTTC
CDR3: CASSEGLNSYGYTF

V: TRBV21-1
D: -
J: TRBJ2-1
size: -
DNA: TGTGCCAGCAGCAAAGTATTTTTAGACTACAATGAGCAGTTCTTC
CDR3: CASSKVFLDYNEQFF

V: TRBV11-3
D: -
J: TRBJ2-1
size: -
DNA: TGTGCCAGCAGCCCCCGAGGAGGGGTGAACAATGAGCAGTTCTTC
CDR3: CASSPRGGVNNEQFF

V: TRBV6-2/TRBV6-3
D: TRBD2
J: TRBJ2-1
size: -
DNA: TGTGCCAGCAGTAAGACTAGCGGGATCTTTAATGAGCAGTTCTTC
CDR3: CASSKTSGIFNEQFF

V: TRBV6-4
D: TRBD2
J: TRBJ2-3
size: few
DNA: TGTGCCAGCAGGGGACTAGCGGGAGGGTCGGGAGATACGCAGTATTTT
CDR3: CASRGLAGGSGDTQYF

V: TRBV24-1
D: -
J: TRBJ1-1
size: -
DNA: TGTGCCACCAGTGCCAGGGCCGGGACTGTAGCTTTCTTT
CDR3: CATSARAGTVAFF

V: TRBV12-3/TRBV12-4
D: TRBD1
J: TRBJ2-3
size: few
DNA: TGTGCCAGCCACAGGGGGACAGATACGCAGTATTTT
CDR3: CASHRGTDTQYF

V: TRBV7-2
D: TRBD2
J: TRBJ2-1
size: -
DNA: TGTGCCAGCAGCTTGCAGGGCGGGGGGTTCAATGAGCAGTTCTTC
CDR3: CASSLQGGGFNEQFF

V: TRBV5-1
D: -
J: TRBJ2-2
size: -
DNA: TGCGCCAGCAGCCCGGACTGGAGCTCCGGGGAGCTGTTTTTT
CDR3: CASSPDWSSGELFF

V: TRBV6-8
D: -
J: TRBJ2-3
size: -
DNA: TGTGCCAGCAGGTTTACAGAAGCTCATTATCCTAGCACAGATACGCAGTATTTT
CDR3: CASRFTEAHYPSTDTQYF

V: TRBV21-1
D: -
J: TRBJ1-6
size: -
DNA: TGTGCCAGCAGCAGCCAGACAGACTATTCACCCCTCCACTTT
CDR3: CASSSQTDYSPLHF

V: TRBV28
D: TRBD2
J: TRBJ2-7
size: -
DNA: TGTGCCAGCAGTCCCCCAGAGGCGGGAGTAAGCGAGCAGTACTTC
CDR3: CASSPPEAGVSEQYF

V: TRBV29-1
D: -
J: TRBJ2-4
size: -
DNA: TGCAGCGTTGCTAATCACGATCCTGTAGCCAAAAACATTCAGTACTTC
CDR3: CSVANHDPVAKNIQYF

V: TRBV5-6
D: TRBD2
J: TRBJ2-5
size: -
DNA: TGTGCCAGCAGCCCGGGGACTAGCGTCGCGGAGACCCAGTACTTC
CDR3: CASSPGTSVAETQYF

V: TRBV5-1
D: -
J: TRBJ2-2
size: -
DNA: TGCGCCAGCAGCTTGGACAGCCCCACCGGGGAGCTGTTTTTT
CDR3: CASSLDSPTGELFF

V: TRBV19
D: TRBD2
J: TRBJ2-3
size: -
DNA: TGTGCCAGTAGTATATATTCGGCGGGAGAGGGGGATACGCAGTATTTT
CDR3: CASSIYSAGEGDTQYF

V: TRBV30
D: -
J: TRBJ2-3
size: -
DNA: TGTGCCTGGAGTGTGGGGCGCACAGATACGCAGTATTTT
CDR3: CAWSVGRTDTQYF

V: TRBV9
D: -
J: TRBJ2-3
size: -
DNA: TGTGCCAGCAGGGACGAGGGTGGTACGCAGTATTTT
CDR3: CASRDEGGTQYF

V: TRBV6-1
D: -
J: TRBJ2-7
size: -
DNA: TGTGCCAGCAGTGAAGTACTACTCTACGCCTACGAGCAGTACTTC
CDR3: CASSEVLLYAYEQYF

V: TRBV25-1
D: -
J: TRBJ2-6
size: few
DNA: TGTGCCAGCAGTCCCCCCAGTGGGGCCAACGTCCTGACTTTC
CDR3: CASSPPSGANVLTF

V: TRBV6-1
D: TRBD1
J: TRBJ1-3
size: once
DNA: TGTGCCAGCAGTGGCCGACAGGGCACTGGAAACACCATATATTTT
CDR3: CASSGRQGTGNTIYF

V: TRBV5-1
D: TRBD2
J: TRBJ2-3
size: -
DNA: TGCGCCAGCAGCTTGGGACTAGCGGAGTCTAGCACAGATACGCAGTATTTT
CDR3: CASSLGLAESSTDTQYF

V: TRBV9
D: TRBD1
J: TRBJ2-2
size: -
DNA: TGTGCCAGCAGCGATACCGGGACAGCGAACACCGGGGAGCTGTTTTTT
CDR3: CASSDTGTANTGELFF

V: TRBV9
D: -
J: TRBJ2-3
size: -
DNA: TGTGCCAGCAGCGTGGCCAGAATCACAGATACGCAGTATTTT
CDR3: CASSVARITDTQYF

V: TRBV4-1
D: TRBD1
J: TRBJ1-6
size: few
DNA: TGCGCCAGCAGCCAGCTCTACAGGGGTTATAATTCACCCCTCCACTTT
CDR3: CASSQLYRGYNSPLHF